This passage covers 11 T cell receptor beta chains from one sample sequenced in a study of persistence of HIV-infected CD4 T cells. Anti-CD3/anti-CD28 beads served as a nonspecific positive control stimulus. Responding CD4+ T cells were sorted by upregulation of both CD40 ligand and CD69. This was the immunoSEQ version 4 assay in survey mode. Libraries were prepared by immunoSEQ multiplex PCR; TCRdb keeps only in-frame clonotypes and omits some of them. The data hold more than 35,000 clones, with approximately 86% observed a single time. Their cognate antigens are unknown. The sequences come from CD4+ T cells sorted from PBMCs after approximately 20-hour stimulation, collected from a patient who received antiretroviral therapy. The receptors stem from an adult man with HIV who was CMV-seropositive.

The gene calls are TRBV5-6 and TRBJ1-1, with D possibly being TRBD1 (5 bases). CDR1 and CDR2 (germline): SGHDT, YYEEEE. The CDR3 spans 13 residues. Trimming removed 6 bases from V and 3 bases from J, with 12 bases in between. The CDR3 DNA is TGTGCCAGCATTCGGAAGGGGTACACTGAAGCTTTCTTT. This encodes CASIRKGYTEAFF. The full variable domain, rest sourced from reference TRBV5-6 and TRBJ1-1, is DAGVTQSPTHLIKTRGQQVTLRCSPKSGHDTVSWYQQALGQGPQFIFQYYEEEERQRGNFPDRFSGHQFPNYSSELNVNALLLGDSALYLCASIRKGYTEAFFGQGTRLTVV.

The CDR3 loop is CASSFSDDEPQHF. The CDR3 DNA reads as TGTGCCAGCAGTTTCTCGGACGACGAGCCCCAGCATTTT. The rearrangement joins TRBV6-5 to TRBJ1-5; D is unresolved. This CDR3 contains 13 residues. Germline CDR1 and CDR2: MNHEY and SVGAGI. Trimming left V 4 bases short and J 8 bases short, with 12 bases between.

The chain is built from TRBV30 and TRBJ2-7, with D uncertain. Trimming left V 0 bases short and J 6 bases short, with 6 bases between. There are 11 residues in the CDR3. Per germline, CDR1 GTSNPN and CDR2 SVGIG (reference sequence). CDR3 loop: CAWSVGFEQYF. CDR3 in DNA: TGTGCCTGGAGTGTGGGGTTCGAGCAGTACTTC.

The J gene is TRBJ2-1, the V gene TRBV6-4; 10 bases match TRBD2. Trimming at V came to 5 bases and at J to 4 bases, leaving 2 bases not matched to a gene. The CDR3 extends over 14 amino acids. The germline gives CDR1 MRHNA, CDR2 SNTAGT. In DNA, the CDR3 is TGTGCCAGCAGTAGAGCGGGAGGGTACAATGAGCAGTTCTTC. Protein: CASSRAGGYNEQFF.

CDR3: CATSRRQGDFGNTIYF. CDR3 nucleotide sequence: TGTGCCACCAGCAGGAGACAGGGAGATTTTGGAAACACCATATATTTT. This chain connects TRBV15 to TRBJ1-3, with 7 bases identical to TRBD1. V dropped 3 bases and J dropped 3; count of bases not matched to a gene: 8. In germline, CDR1 is LNHNV, CDR2 YYDKDF (reference sequence). The CDR3 consists of 16 residues.

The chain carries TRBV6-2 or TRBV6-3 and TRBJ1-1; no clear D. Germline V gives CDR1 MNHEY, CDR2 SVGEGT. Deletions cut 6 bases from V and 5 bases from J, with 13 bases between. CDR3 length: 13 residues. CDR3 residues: CASSYYRDTEAFF. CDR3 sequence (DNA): TGTGCCAGCAGCTATTACAGAGATACTGAAGCTTTCTTT.

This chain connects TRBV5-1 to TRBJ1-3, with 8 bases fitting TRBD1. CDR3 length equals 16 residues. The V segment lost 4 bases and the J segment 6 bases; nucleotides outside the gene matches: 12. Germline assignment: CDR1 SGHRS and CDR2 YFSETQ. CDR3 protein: CASSPTGGRVENTIYF. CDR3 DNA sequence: TGCGCCAGCAGCCCCACAGGGGGACGAGTTGAAAACACCATATATTTT. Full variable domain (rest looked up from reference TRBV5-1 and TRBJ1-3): KAGVTQTPRYLIKTRGQQVTLSCSPISGHRSVSWYQQTPGQGLQFLFEYFSETQRNKGNFPGRFSGRQFSNSRSEMNVSTLELGDSALYLCASSPTGGRVENTIYFGEGSWLTVV.

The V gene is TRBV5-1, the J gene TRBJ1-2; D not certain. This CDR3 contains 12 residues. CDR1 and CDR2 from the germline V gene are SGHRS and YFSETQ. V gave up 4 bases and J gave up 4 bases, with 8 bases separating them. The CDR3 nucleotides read TGCGCCAGCAGCCCTGAAGTCTATGGCTACACCTTC. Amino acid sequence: CASSPEVYGYTF.

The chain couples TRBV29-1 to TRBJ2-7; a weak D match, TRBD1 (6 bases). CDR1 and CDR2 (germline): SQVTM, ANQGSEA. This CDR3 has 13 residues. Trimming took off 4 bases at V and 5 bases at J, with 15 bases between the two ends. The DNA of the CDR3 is TGCAGCGTTGCGAGGACAGCGAGGGACGAGCAGTACTTC. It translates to CSVARTARDEQYF.

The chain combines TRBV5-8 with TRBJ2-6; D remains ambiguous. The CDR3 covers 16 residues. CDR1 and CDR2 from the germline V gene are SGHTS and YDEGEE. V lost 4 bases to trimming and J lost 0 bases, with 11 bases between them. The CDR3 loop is CASSAESYSGANVLTF. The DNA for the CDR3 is TGTGCCAGCAGCGCAGAAAGTTACTCTGGGGCCAACGTCCTGACTTTC.

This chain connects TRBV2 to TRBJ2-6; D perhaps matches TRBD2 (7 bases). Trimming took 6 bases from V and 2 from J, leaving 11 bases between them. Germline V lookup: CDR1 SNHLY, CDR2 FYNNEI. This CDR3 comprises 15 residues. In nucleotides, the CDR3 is TGTGCCAGCAGGAGGGGGGGGGCTGGGGCCAACGTCCTGACTTTC. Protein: CASRRGGAGANVLTF.